These T cell receptor beta chains were read from a single sample in a study of cytomegalovirus exposure and HLA in healthy donors. Clones were sequenced by immunoSEQ multiplex PCR, and TCRdb holds only the in-frame ones, with some missing. The table lists 85,000 to 120,000 clones, approximately 87% of them singletons. Sequencing input: PBMCs. These receptor sequences come from a middle-aged man in good health and CMV-seronegative. CDR3s include the opening cysteine and the closing phenylalanine or tryptophan. D genes are given only for firm matches. Not all rows give a size; the values are once, few, many and, for expanded clones, a class.

V gene: TRBV7-9
J gene: TRBJ1-6
clone size: -
D gene: TRBD1
CDR3 protein: CSSSFTTGGSPLHF
CDR3 DNA: TGTTCCAGCAGCTTTACCACAGGGGGATCACCCCTCCACTTT

V gene: TRBV6-5
J gene: TRBJ1-1
clone size: once
D gene: TRBD1
CDR3 protein: CASSYGTAEAFF
CDR3 DNA: TGTGCCAGCAGTTACGGGACAGCTGAAGCTTTCTTT

V gene: TRBV11-2
J gene: TRBJ1-2
clone size: -
D gene: -
CDR3 protein: CASSPIGRLGGYTF
CDR3 DNA: TGTGCCAGCAGCCCGATCGGCAGGTTAGGTGGCTACACCTTC

V gene: TRBV5-5
J gene: TRBJ1-4
clone size: -
D gene: TRBD1
CDR3 protein: CASSRDRATEKLFF
CDR3 DNA: TGTGCCAGCAGTCGGGACAGGGCTACTGAAAAACTGTTTTTT

V gene: TRBV21-1
J gene: TRBJ2-3
clone size: -
D gene: -
CDR3 protein: CASSKVVAGATPDTQYF
CDR3 DNA: TGTGCCAGCAGCAAAGTAGTAGCGGGGGCTACTCCAGATACGCAGTATTTT

V gene: TRBV29-1
J gene: TRBJ2-2
clone size: -
D gene: -
CDR3 protein: CSVRTGLTNTGELFF
CDR3 DNA: TGCAGCGTTCGAACCGGTCTTACGAACACCGGGGAGCTGTTTTTT

V gene: TRBV2
J gene: TRBJ2-1
clone size: -
D gene: TRBD1
CDR3 protein: CASSERRTGSNEQFF
CDR3 DNA: TGTGCCAGCAGTGAAAGGCGGACAGGGTCAAATGAGCAGTTCTTC

V gene: TRBV19
J gene: TRBJ1-5
clone size: -
D gene: -
CDR3 protein: CASSIGGLANQPQHF
CDR3 DNA: TGTGCCAGTAGTATCGGGGGTCTAGCAAATCAGCCCCAGCATTTT

V gene: TRBV9
J gene: TRBJ2-3
clone size: once
D gene: TRBD2
CDR3 protein: CASSVAARGGDTQYF
CDR3 DNA: TGTGCCAGCAGCGTAGCGGCTAGGGGAGGGGATACGCAGTATTTT

V gene: TRBV7-9
J gene: TRBJ1-4
clone size: once
D gene: TRBD1
CDR3 protein: CASSLGSRGQLFF
CDR3 DNA: TGTGCCAGCAGCTTAGGATCGAGGGGGCAACTGTTTTTT

V gene: TRBV19
J gene: TRBJ1-2
clone size: -
D gene: -
CDR3 protein: CASSTQGYGYTF
CDR3 DNA: TGTGCCAGTAGTACTCAGGGCTATGGCTACACCTTC

V gene: TRBV2
J gene: TRBJ2-7
clone size: few
D gene: -
CDR3 protein: CASSVGGEGEQYF
CDR3 DNA: TGTGCCAGCAGCGTAGGGGGGGAAGGAGAGCAGTACTTC

V gene: TRBV5-1
J gene: TRBJ2-3
clone size: once
D gene: TRBD2
CDR3 protein: CASSLAGWRDTQYF
CDR3 DNA: TGCGCCAGCAGCTTAGCGGGGTGGCGGGATACGCAGTATTTT

V gene: TRBV5-4
J gene: TRBJ1-2
clone size: few
D gene: -
CDR3 protein: CASSSLVRGYGYTF
CDR3 DNA: TGTGCCAGCAGCTCCTTAGTACGGGGCTATGGCTACACCTTC

V gene: TRBV30
J gene: TRBJ2-3
clone size: -
D gene: -
CDR3 protein: CACGPTSHRADTQYF
CDR3 DNA: TGTGCCTGTGGCCCGACTAGTCATAGGGCAGATACGCAGTATTTT

V gene: TRBV20-1
J gene: TRBJ2-1
clone size: once
D gene: -
CDR3 protein: CSARGLAEQFF
CDR3 DNA: TGCAGTGCTAGGGGACTGGCTGAGCAGTTCTTC

V gene: TRBV28
J gene: TRBJ1-2
clone size: -
D gene: -
CDR3 protein: CASTPRDFTNYGYTF
CDR3 DNA: TGTGCCAGCACCCCCAGGGATTTCACCAACTATGGCTACACCTTC

V gene: TRBV5-1
J gene: TRBJ2-3
clone size: -
D gene: TRBD2
CDR3 protein: CASSLVGTTPDTQYF
CDR3 DNA: TGCGCCAGCAGCTTGGTAGGGACTACACCAGATACGCAGTATTTT

V gene: TRBV6-4
J gene: TRBJ2-5
clone size: -
D gene: TRBD2
CDR3 protein: CASSEGTSGQETQYF
CDR3 DNA: TGTGCCAGCAGTGAAGGGACTAGCGGGCAAGAGACCCAGTACTTC

V gene: TRBV6-1
J gene: TRBJ2-1
clone size: few
D gene: TRBD2
CDR3 protein: CASSDGLAGKYEQFF
CDR3 DNA: TGTGCCAGCAGTGATGGCCTAGCGGGGAAGTATGAGCAGTTCTTC

V gene: TRBV18
J gene: TRBJ1-4
clone size: once
D gene: TRBD1
CDR3 protein: CASSQDRVREKLFF
CDR3 DNA: TGTGCCAGCTCGCAGGACAGGGTTAGAGAAAAACTGTTTTTT

V gene: TRBV7-8
J gene: TRBJ2-7
clone size: few
D gene: TRBD2
CDR3 protein: CASSLAQLAGGYEQYF
CDR3 DNA: TGTGCCAGCAGCTTAGCGCAACTAGCGGGGGGCTACGAGCAGTACTTC

V gene: TRBV5-1
J gene: TRBJ2-3
clone size: -
D gene: TRBD2
CDR3 protein: CASSFLLAGEADTQYF
CDR3 DNA: TGCGCCAGCAGCTTTTTACTAGCGGGGGAGGCAGATACGCAGTATTTT

V gene: TRBV5-6
J gene: TRBJ1-2
clone size: -
D gene: -
CDR3 protein: CASSLTVANYGYTF
CDR3 DNA: TGTGCCAGCAGCTTGACAGTAGCTAACTATGGCTACACCTTC

V gene: TRBV6-1
J gene: TRBJ1-3
clone size: -
D gene: TRBD1
CDR3 protein: CASSGDRGGNTIYF
CDR3 DNA: TGTGCCAGCAGTGGCGACAGGGGTGGAAACACCATATATTTT